This TCR beta chain derives from a study of identical twins. TCRdb re-analysed the 5' RACE reads in MiXCR, keeping a single row per CDR3 protein. The table shows around 160,000 distinct CDR3 sequences, with 3% to 4% occurring only once. CDR1 is SGHRS and CDR2 is YFSETQ in the germline V gene. The V end lost 4 bases, the J end lost 2 bases, and 11 bases lay between the germline ends. This CDR3 has 14 amino acids. This clonotype was seen many times. The sequence was obtained from a man aged 18 to 29 in good health. This chain connects TRBV5-1 to TRBJ2-3, with D perhaps matching TRBD1 (6 bases). Sequencing input: memory T cells sorted from blood. CDR3 in DNA: TGCGCCAGCAGCCCCGGACAGAACACAGATACGCAGTATTTT. Residues: CASSPGQNTDTQYF.